The 13 T cell receptor beta chains given below trace back to one sample, sequenced in a study of blood T cells in healthy people across ages. It was with a sample-barcoded 5' primer and a J-beta primer mix that a second PCR of roughly 7 to 12 cycles was run. TCRdb redid the calling of the 5' RACE reads with MiXCR, one entry per CDR3 protein. The sample carries about a million distinct CDR3 sequences, approximately 50% recorded once. The sequenced sample consisted of blood. The receptor source for this set is a woman in her sixties or seventies in good health.

The rearrangement uses TRBV28 and TRBJ2-3; 10 positions agree with TRBD2. The CDR3 runs 18 residues. Germline CDR1 MDHEN, CDR2 SYDVKM. Germline trimming cut 2 bases from V and 2 bases from J; bases unmatched to any gene: 10. DNA of the CDR3: TGTGCCAGCAGTTTAAATTCGGCTAGCGGGGGATACACAGATACGCAGTATTTT. It specifies CASSLNSASGGYTDTQYF.

The CDR3 bases are TGTGCCAGCAGCCAGGAACTAGCGACTTACAATGAGCAGTTCTTC. Translated, it gives CASSQELATYNEQFF. This chain links TRBV3-1 with TRBJ2-1; TRBD2 matches at 7 bases. After removal of 3 bases from V and 4 bases from J, the junction contained 6 bases not matched to a gene. The CDR3 contains 15 residues. Germline loops: CDR1 LGHDT, CDR2 YNNKEL (reference sequence).

There are a few counts of this clonotype. The chain is built from TRBV5-1 and TRBJ2-7, with a possible D match to TRBD1 (5 bases). V lost 6 bases and J lost 0, with 10 bases in between. Germline V gives CDR1 SGHRS, CDR2 YFSETQ. CDR3 length equals 13 residues. CDR3 protein: CASNLDSSYEQYF. As DNA, the CDR3 is TGCGCCAGCAACCTAGACAGCTCCTACGAGCAGTACTTC.

This rearrangement joins TRBV6-1 to TRBJ2-5; D is perhaps TRBD1 or TRBD2 (6 bases each). The CDR3 is 13 amino acids. Germline CDR1 MNHNS, CDR2 SASEGT. The V and J ends lost 6 bases and 11 bases respectively, with 19 bases between them. CDR3 nucleotide sequence: TGTGCCAGCAGCCCAGTGGGGGGCCGGGAGCAGTACTTC. Translation gives CASSPVGGREQYF.

This clonotype was observed a handful of times. The chain is built from TRBV7-2 and TRBJ2-7; no clear D. V was shortened by 8 bases and J by 3 bases, with 17 bases between the two germline ends. The CDR3 is made up of 14 amino acids. The V gene's germline CDR1 is SGHTA and CDR2 FQGNSA. CDR3 sequence reads: CASADRLLSYEQYF. DNA of the CDR3: TGTGCCAGCGCAGACCGTCTGTTGAGCTACGAGCAGTACTTC.

The chain carries TRBV24-1 and TRBJ2-6; D is ambiguous. The CDR3 runs 15 residues. CDR1 and CDR2 from the germline V gene are KGHDR and SFDVKD. The V end was cut by 9 bases, the J end by 0 bases, with 11 bases between. The CDR3 nucleotides are TGTGCCACCCAGGACCCTAGCTCTGGGGCCAACGTCCTGACTTTC. It yields the protein CATQDPSSGANVLTF.

This chain uses TRBV18 with TRBJ2-3; the match to TRBD1 covers 8 bases. Unmatched junction bases numbered 10, after V lost 8 bases and J lost 3 bases. Germline loops: CDR1 KGHSH, CDR2 LQKENI. The CDR3 totals 15 residues. CDR3 protein: CASSPGQGATDTQYF. The CDR3 DNA is TGTGCCAGCAGCCCAGGACAGGGTGCAACAGATACGCAGTATTTT.

This clonotype was seen a few times. The chain has TRBV12-3 or TRBV12-4 and TRBJ2-5; D remains unclear. The CDR3 is 16 amino acids. V dropped 0 bases and J dropped 6 bases, with 17 bases sitting between them. CDR3: CASSLAWEAIGQTQYF. In nucleotides, the CDR3 is TGTGCCAGCAGTTTAGCGTGGGAAGCGATAGGACAGACCCAGTACTTC.

V usage is TRBV5-4 and J usage is TRBJ2-7; a possible D gene is TRBD2 (6 bases). There are 15 residues in the CDR3. V was cut by 5 bases and J by 3 bases, with 18 bases left in between. Germline V gene data show CDR1 as SGHNT and CDR2 as YYREEE (reference sequence). CDR3 residues: CASSRGGDRVYEQYF. CDR3 in DNA: TGTGCCAGCAGTCGCGGCGGGGACCGAGTCTACGAGCAGTACTTC. Full variable domain (rest looked up from reference TRBV5-4 and TRBJ2-7): ETGVTQSPTHLIKTRGQQVTLRCSSQSGHNTVSWYQQALGQGPQFIFQYYREEENGRGNFPPRFSGLQFPNYSSELNVNALELDDSALYLCASSRGGDRVYEQYFGPGTRLTVT.

Note on this clonotype: A read error may explain this, as a much larger clone is one base away. This chain joins TRBV7-2 and TRBJ2-5; either TRBD1 or TRBD2 may supply D (7 bases each). The CDR3 runs 14 residues. Germline V gives CDR1 SGHTA, CDR2 FQGNSA. The CDR3 DNA is TGTGCCAGCAGCTTCAGGGGGGGACAAGGGACCCAGTACTTC. Its protein product is CASSFRGGQGTQYF.

The chain combines TRBV3-1 with TRBJ1-6, with TRBD1 identical over 9 bases. V lost 5 bases and J lost 14; bases outside the gene matches: 16. The CDR3 length is 16 residues. Germline lookup yields CDR1 LGHDT and CDR2 YNNKEL (reference sequence). CDR3 sequence (DNA): TGTGCCAGCAGCTTACAGGGGGCTGTTTCGAATTCGGCCCTCCACTTT. It specifies CASSLQGAVSNSALHF.

The chain employs TRBV28 and TRBJ2-7; TRBD2 matches 11 bases. V dropped 6 bases and J dropped 2; count of bases not matched to a gene: 15. CDR3 length: 18 residues. Germline loops: CDR1 MDHEN, CDR2 SYDVKM. The CDR3 bases are TGTGCCAGCAGCCTGGCCCCACTAGCGGGAGAGTTAACCTACGAGCAGTACTTC. Its protein is CASSLAPLAGELTYEQYF.

The chain is built from TRBV24-1 and TRBJ2-1, with TRBD2 as a possible D gene (6 bases). The CDR3 consists of 15 residues. The germline gives CDR1 KGHDR, CDR2 SFDVKD. The V gene lost 3 bases and the J gene lost 4 bases, with 12 bases spanning the gap. The CDR3 DNA is TGTGCCACCAGTGATGGGACTCGGGCTTACAATGAGCAGTTCTTC. It translates to CATSDGTRAYNEQFF.